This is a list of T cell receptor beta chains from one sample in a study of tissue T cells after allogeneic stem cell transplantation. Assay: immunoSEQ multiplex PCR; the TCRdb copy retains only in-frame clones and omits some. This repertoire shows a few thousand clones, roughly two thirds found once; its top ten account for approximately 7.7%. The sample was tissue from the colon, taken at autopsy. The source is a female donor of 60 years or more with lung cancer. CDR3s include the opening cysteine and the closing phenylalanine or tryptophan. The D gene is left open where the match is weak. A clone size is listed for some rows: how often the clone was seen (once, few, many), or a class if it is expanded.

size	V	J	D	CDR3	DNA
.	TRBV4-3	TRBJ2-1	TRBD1	CASSLDRGRQYNEQFF	TGCGCCAGCAGCCTGGACAGGGGGCGACAATACAATGAGCAGTTCTTC
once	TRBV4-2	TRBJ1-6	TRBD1	CASSQVAGRGNDSPLHF	TGTGCCAGCAGCCAAGTCGCAGGCAGGGGGAATGATTCACCCCTCCACTTT
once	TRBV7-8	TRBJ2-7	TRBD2	CASSLAGTMNEQYF	TGTGCCAGCAGCTTAGCCGGGACTATGAACGAGCAGTACTTC
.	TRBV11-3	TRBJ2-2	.	CASSFRNAELFF	TGTGCCAGCAGCTTCCGCAACGCGGAGTTGTTTTTT
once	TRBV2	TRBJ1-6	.	CASSEGTGNSPLHF	TGTGCCAGCAGTGAGGGAACGGGTAATTCACCCCTCCACTTT
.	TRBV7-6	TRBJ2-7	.	CASSFRQGGSYEQYF	TGTGCCAGCAGCTTCCGACAGGGAGGCTCCTACGAGCAGTACTTC
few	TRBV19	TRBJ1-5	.	CASSILASTQPQHF	TGTGCCAGTAGTATACTGGCATCCACTCAGCCCCAGCATTTT
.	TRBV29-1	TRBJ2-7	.	CSVKTNSYEQYF	TGCAGCGTTAAGACAAACTCCTACGAGCAGTACTTC
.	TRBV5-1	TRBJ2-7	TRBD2	CASSLVASGGAFSYEQYF	TGCGCCAGCAGCTTGGTGGCGTCCGGGGGGGCCTTCTCCTACGAGCAGTACTTC
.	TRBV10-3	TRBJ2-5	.	CAISEPGVETQYF	TGTGCCATCAGTGAACCAGGGGTAGAGACCCAGTACTTC
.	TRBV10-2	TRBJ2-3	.	CASRFSARGTSTDTQYF	TGCGCCAGCCGATTCTCTGCGAGGGGGACTAGCACAGATACGCAGTATTTT
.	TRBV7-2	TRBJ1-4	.	CASSLRTWEKLFF	TGTGCCAGCAGCTTAAGAACGTGGGAAAAACTGTTTTTT
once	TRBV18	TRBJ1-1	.	CASSPSSGASTEAFF	TGTGCCAGCTCACCTTCTTCGGGGGCGAGCACTGAAGCTTTCTTT
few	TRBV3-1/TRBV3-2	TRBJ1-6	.	CASSQVLQNNSPLHF	TGTGCCAGCAGCCAAGTCCTACAGAATAATTCACCCCTCCACTTT
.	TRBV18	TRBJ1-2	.	CASSQNRDGYTF	TGTGCCAGCTCACAAAACAGGGATGGCTACACCTTC
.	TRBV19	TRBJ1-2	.	CASSIRGRNYGYTF	TGTGCCAGTAGTATACGTGGCAGAAACTATGGCTACACCTTC
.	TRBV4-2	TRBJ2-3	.	CASSRSTGSSTDTQYF	TGTGCCAGCAGCCGGTCGACAGGCTCATCCACAGATACGCAGTATTTT
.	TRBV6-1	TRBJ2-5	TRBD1	CASSEGRTGGFKVVQETQYF	TGTGCCAGCAGTGAAGGTCGGACAGGGGGCTTTAAAGTTGTCCAAGAGACCCAGTACTTC
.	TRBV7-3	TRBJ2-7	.	CASSLTGPGYEQYF	TGTGCCAGCAGCTTAACCGGTCCCGGGTACGAGCAGTACTTC
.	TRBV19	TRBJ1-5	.	CASRGLPGVELPETHGQPQHF	TGTGCCAGTAGAGGGCTCCCCGGAGTAGAGCTCCCCGAGACCCATGGTCAGCCCCAGCATTTT
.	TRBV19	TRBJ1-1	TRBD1	CASSISGTGLITEAFF	TGTGCCAGTAGTATAAGCGGGACAGGGTTGATCACTGAAGCTTTCTTT
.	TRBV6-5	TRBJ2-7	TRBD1	CASSYSGQGAYEQYF	TGTGCCAGCAGTTACTCCGGGCAGGGGGCGTACGAGCAGTACTTC
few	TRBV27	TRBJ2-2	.	CASSTRPTQNTGELFF	TGTGCCAGCAGTACACGGCCTACCCAGAACACCGGGGAGCTGTTTTTT
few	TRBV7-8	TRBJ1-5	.	CASSSNRVRGNQPQHF	TGTGCCAGCAGCTCAAACAGGGTTCGAGGCAATCAGCCCCAGCATTTT
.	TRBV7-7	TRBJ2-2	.	CASSLNWGLNTGELFF	TGTGCTAGCAGCTTAAACTGGGGGTTAAACACCGGGGAGCTGTTTTTT
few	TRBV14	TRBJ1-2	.	CASSPIGGFDYGYTF	TGTGCCAGCAGCCCCATTGGGGGGTTCGACTATGGCTACACCTTC
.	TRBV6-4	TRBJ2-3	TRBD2	CASSEAGGTDTQYF	TGTGCCAGCAGTGAAGCGGGAGGCACAGATACGCAGTATTTT
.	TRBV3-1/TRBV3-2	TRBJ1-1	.	CASSPGPIGHTEAFF	TGTGCCAGCAGCCCGGGGCCTATAGGACATACTGAAGCTTTCTTT
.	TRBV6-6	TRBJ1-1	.	CASSYGGTGNTEAFF	TGTGCCAGCAGTTACGGGGGGACTGGGAACACTGAAGCTTTCTTT
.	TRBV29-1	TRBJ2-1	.	CSVGGGQGRNNEQFF	TGCAGCGTTGGTGGGGGGCAGGGACGGAACAATGAGCAGTTCTTC
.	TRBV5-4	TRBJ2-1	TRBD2	CASSLDLAGGNEQFF	TGTGCCAGCAGCTTGGATCTAGCGGGGGGCAATGAGCAGTTCTTC
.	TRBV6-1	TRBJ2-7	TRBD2	CASSEVGGRGYEQYF	TGTGCCAGCAGTGAAGTAGGCGGGAGGGGCTACGAGCAGTACTTC
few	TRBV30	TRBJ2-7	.	CAYRGLGYEQYF	TGTGCCTATAGAGGGCTGGGGTACGAGCAGTACTTC
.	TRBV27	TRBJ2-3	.	CASSLLGTRLSDTQYF	TGTGCCAGCAGTTTACTGGGGACTCGCCTCTCAGATACGCAGTATTTT
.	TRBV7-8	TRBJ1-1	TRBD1	CASSLGTGGRTFF	TGTGCCAGCAGCTTAGGGACAGGGGGGAGGACTTTCTTT
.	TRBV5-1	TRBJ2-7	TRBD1	CASSSGQYSYEQYF	TGCGCCAGCAGCTCGGGACAGTACTCCTACGAGCAGTACTTC